This TCR beta chain is drawn from a study of T-cell reconstitution after alpha-beta-depleted transplantation in children. This clonotype was seen at least ten times. What it binds is unknown. Study-level points and caveats: Expanded graft clones, several hundred of them, were reportedly the source of alpha-beta T cells about two months after transplant. At day 60, the high TCRbeta diversity found in some patients originated from recipient T cells and thymic progenitors that had survived. The authors attributed T-cell counts and diversity one year after transplant mostly to newly produced T cells.

V gave up 3 bases and J gave up 2 bases, with 6 bases separating them. CDR1 is SGHRS and CDR2 is YFSETQ in the germline V gene. This CDR3 comprises 12 residues. Construction of the TCRbeta library involved unique molecular identifiers. TCRdb fed the PCR reads into MiXCR, producing one record per CDR3 protein. The table shows hundreds of thousands of distinct CDR3 sequences, with approximately 17% occurring only once. This specimen was PBMCs, mostly from graft donor cells, taken 360 days after TCRalphabeta/CD19-depleted stem cell transplant. The clonotype originates from a male patient aged 2 to 10 who had a stem cell transplant for acute lymphoblastic leukemia, so the T cells may come from the graft donor. The chain is built from TRBV5-1 and TRBJ2-7; D is ambiguous. The CDR3 region is CASSSAAYEQYF. In nucleotides, the CDR3 is TGCGCCAGCAGCTCCGCAGCCTACGAGCAGTACTTC.